Each of the 13 T cell receptor beta chains below was sequenced from the same sample in a study of blood T cells in healthy people across ages. The use of a sample-barcoded 5' primer and a J-beta primer mix characterized a second PCR of roughly 6 to 11 cycles. TCRdb passed the 5' RACE reads through MiXCR, listing each CDR3 protein once. This sample yields approximately 1.5 million distinct CDR3 sequences, of which 30% to 40% are seen a single time; 10% to 12% belongs to the top ten. The sequenced sample consisted of blood. These receptor sequences come from a young woman in good health.

This clonotype was found a few times. The V and J genes are TRBV5-1 and TRBJ2-7; a weak D match, TRBD1 (6 bases). The CDR3 extends over 14 amino acids. The ends were cut back, 4 bases at V and 3 bases at J, with 14 bases in the middle. Looked up from germline, CDR1 is SGHRS and CDR2 is YFSETQ. CDR3: CASSTEGVGYEQYF. CDR3 DNA sequence: TGCGCCAGCAGCACCGAGGGGGTCGGCTACGAGCAGTACTTC.

This clonotype came up a few times. The chain couples TRBV4-1 to TRBJ1-2; a possible D gene is TRBD1 (6 bases). Deletions cut 1 base from V and 3 bases from J, with 15 bases between. CDR3 length equals 16 residues. CDR1 and CDR2 from the germline V gene are MGHRA and YSYEKL. Here the CDR3 reads CASSQVGGQLDYGYTF. The CDR3 nucleotides read TGCGCCAGCAGCCAAGTAGGGGGGCAGCTGGACTATGGCTACACCTTC.

Only a few counts were recorded for this clonotype. The rearrangement links TRBV3-1 to TRBJ1-6; D is unresolved. CDR1 LGHDT and CDR2 YNNKEL come from the germline V gene (reference sequence). V lost 9 bases, J lost 6 bases, and 18 bases lay in between. The CDR3 contains 15 residues. The CDR3 protein is CASHNPGRINSPLHF. The CDR3 bases are TGTGCCAGTCATAACCCGGGCCGGATTAATTCACCCCTCCACTTT.

With respect to this clonotype: Possible read error: a much larger clone is one base away. V usage is TRBV7-6 and J usage is TRBJ2-5; D is tentatively TRBD1 or TRBD2 (5 bases each). V was shortened by 3 bases and J by 13 bases, with 24 bases between the two germline ends. Germline V CDR1 and CDR2: SGHVS, FNYEAQ. CDR3 length equals 15 residues. The CDR3 region has the DNA TGTGCCAGCAGCTTGATGTCGGGAACAGGCTACGAGCGGTACTTC. It specifies CASSLMSGTGYERYF.

The V and J genes are TRBV7-9 and TRBJ1-2; 7 bases match TRBD1. Germline assignment: CDR1 SEHNR and CDR2 FQNEAQ (reference sequence). CDR3 length: 14 amino acids. The V and J ends lost 1 base and 3 bases, in that order; junction bases with no gene match: 2. The chain's CDR3 is CASSLGDSYYGYTF. The CDR3 DNA reads as TGTGCCAGCAGCTTAGGGGACAGCTACTATGGCTACACCTTC.

The chain has TRBV20-1 and TRBJ2-3, with 8 nucleotides matching TRBD1. The germline V gene has CDR1 DFQATT and CDR2 SNEGSKA (reference sequence). Losses at the gene ends were 5 bases for V and 5 bases for J; bases not matched to a gene: 9. CDR3 length: 14 residues. CDR3 DNA: TGCAGTGCTGCAGACAGGGGCGCTGGAGATACGCAGTATTTT. This translates into CSAADRGAGDTQYF.

This clonotype showed up just a few times. The rearrangement links TRBV4-1 to TRBJ1-1; 7 bases fit TRBD1. The V gene end was trimmed by 3 bases and the J gene end by 7 bases; junction bases not matched to a gene: 8. CDR1 is MGHRA, CDR2 YSYEKL, per germline. The CDR3 has 14 amino acids. The DNA of the CDR3 is TGCGCCAGCAGCCAGGTCACAGGGGAGATTGAAGCTTTCTTT. Amino acids: CASSQVTGEIEAFF.

In this sample, this clonotype turned up a few times. The V and J genes are TRBV4-1 and TRBJ1-1; D is unresolved. This CDR3 comprises 19 residues. Trimming removed 1 base from V and 2 bases from J, with 23 bases in between. Germline V lookup: CDR1 MGHRA, CDR2 YSYEKL. The CDR3 DNA reads as TGCGCCAGCAGCCAAGGTAGGCTCGAAGGGATTTCCCCAAACACTGAAGCTTTCTTT. Translating it yields CASSQGRLEGISPNTEAFF.

This chain uses TRBV20-1 with TRBJ2-5, with D possibly matching TRBD2 (5 bases). V dropped 3 bases and J dropped 5 bases, with 13 bases sitting between them. Germline-derived CDR1 and CDR2 are DFQATT and SNEGSKA (reference sequence). The CDR3 totals 13 residues. CDR3 DNA: TGCAGTGCTAGTGCGGGCCGCGAGGAGACCCAGTACTTC. Amino acid sequence: CSASAGREETQYF.

The gene calls are TRBV7-2 and TRBJ2-5, with 9 bases fitting TRBD2. The trim removed 4 bases at V and 9 bases at J, leaving 15 bases unmatched. The CDR3 is made up of 16 amino acids. Germline loops: CDR1 SGHTA, CDR2 FQGNSA. CDR3 sequence (DNA): TGTGCCAGCAGCTCCCGGCTAGCGGGGTCACAATGGGCCCAGTACTTC. Amino acid sequence: CASSSRLAGSQWAQYF.

The V gene is TRBV20-1, the J gene TRBJ1-5; D is possibly TRBD1 (5 bases). The length of the CDR3 is 14 residues. The ends were cut back, 3 bases at V and 9 bases at J, with 18 bases in the middle. The germline V gene encodes CDR1 DFQATT and CDR2 SNEGSKA (reference sequence). CDR3 DNA sequence: TGCAGTGCTAGCTTCGGCAGGGCGGAGGGGCCCCAGCATTTT. Translated, it gives CSASFGRAEGPQHF.

Turning to this clonotype: A much bigger clone sits one base away, suggesting this may be a read error. J is TRBJ2-3 and V is TRBV5-1, with 9 bases fitting TRBD2. The CDR3 contains 15 residues. Germline CDR1 and CDR2: SGHRS and YFSETQ. The DNA for the CDR3 is TGCGCCAGCAGCCAGGGACTAGCTGGCACAGATATGCAGTATTTT. It encodes CASSQGLAGTDMQYF.

This clonotype has just a few counts. This sequence joins TRBV6-6 and TRBJ2-7; 8 bases line up with TRBD1. The germline CDR1 and CDR2 sequences are MNHNY and SVGAGI (reference sequence). The CDR3 length is 12 residues. Trimming took 7 bases from V and 5 from J; bases not matched to a gene: 4. The DNA for the CDR3 is TGTGCCAGCACTGACAGGGGAAACGAGCAGTACTTC. It yields the protein CASTDRGNEQYF.